The 14 T cell receptor beta chains in this list originate from one sample, sequenced in a study of blood T cell repertoires in COVID-19. TCRdb keeps only in-frame clones here, not all; method: immunoSEQ multiplex PCR. The table shows 200,000 or so clones, with 86% occurring only once. The sequencing input was peripheral blood. These receptors were taken from a woman between 70 and 85 years old with acute or convalescent COVID-19.

This clone was detected only a few times. V and J are TRBV5-1 and TRBJ2-5; no clear D. V dropped 0 bases and J dropped 3 bases, with 9 bases sitting between them. Germline V gene lookup returns CDR1 SGHRS and CDR2 YFSETQ. This CDR3 comprises 14 residues. In DNA form, the CDR3 reads TGCGCCAGCAGCTTGGCTTTGGCGGAAGAGACCCAGTACTTC. Translation: CASSLALAEETQYF. Full variable domain (missing parts from reference TRBV5-1 and TRBJ2-5): KAGVTQTPRYLIKTRGQQVTLSCSPISGHRSVSWYQQTPGQGLQFLFEYFSETQRNKGNFPGRFSGRQFSNSRSEMNVSTLELGDSALYLCASSLALAEETQYFGPGTRLLVL.

V is TRBV7-9 and J is TRBJ2-7; 9 nucleotides line up with TRBD1. The CDR3 covers 16 residues. The trim removed 10 bases at V and 4 bases at J, leaving 17 bases unmatched. From germline, CDR1 is SEHNR and CDR2 FQNEAQ (reference sequence). The CDR3, as DNA: TGTGCCACCGACCTCACCGCCGGGACAGGGTCGTACGAGCAGTACTTC. Protein product: CATDLTAGTGSYEQYF.

The chain joins TRBV6-5 to TRBJ1-2; tentative D call: TRBD1 (6 bases). Germline loops: CDR1 MNHEY, CDR2 SVGAGI. V was trimmed by 6 bases and J by 1 base, leaving 12 bases between them. The CDR3 contains 14 residues. The chain's CDR3 is CASSQMGHNYGYTF. CDR3 in DNA: TGTGCCAGCAGCCAGATGGGACATAACTATGGCTACACCTTC.

J is TRBJ1-3 and V is TRBV11-2, with a possible D match to TRBD1 (5 bases). Germline CDR1 is SGHAT and CDR2 is FQNNGV. Trimming stripped 5 bases from V and 4 bases from J, with 18 bases between. CDR3 size: 16 residues. DNA for the CDR3: TGTGCCAGCAGCGTCGGACATCTGAGCTCGGGAAACACCATATATTTT. This translates into CASSVGHLSSGNTIYF.

V usage is TRBV24-1 and J usage is TRBJ2-5; TRBD2 aligns across 7 bases. CDR1 and CDR2 (germline): KGHDR, SFDVKD. V lost 3 bases, J lost 4 bases, and 10 bases stayed unmatched. The CDR3 totals 16 residues. This CDR3 is CATSDPQAGERETQYF. The CDR3 DNA follows: TGTGCCACCAGTGATCCCCAGGCGGGAGAGAGAGAGACCCAGTACTTC.

The chain recombines TRBV24-1 with TRBJ2-5, with 9 positions matching TRBD1. V was pared by 4 bases and J by 5 bases, with 7 bases of the junction left unmatched. The CDR3 has 15 amino acids. CDR1 and CDR2 (germline): KGHDR, SFDVKD. CDR3 loop: CATSDPTGTGETQYF. In DNA, the CDR3 is TGTGCCACCAGTGACCCTACCGGGACAGGGGAGACCCAGTACTTC.

The chain uses TRBV3-1 (or the pseudogene TRBV3-2) and TRBJ1-2; D unclear. Germline V gives CDR1 LGHDT, CDR2 YNNKEL (reference sequence). This CDR3 is built from 15 residues. V dropped 0 bases and J dropped 8 bases, with 16 bases sitting between them. This CDR3 is CASSQDWRGSRGYTF. The CDR3 DNA is TGTGCCAGCAGCCAAGACTGGCGAGGGTCTCGCGGCTACACCTTC.

The chain combines TRBV6-5 with TRBJ1-5; 8 bases fit TRBD1. The V gene's germline CDR1 is MNHEY and CDR2 SVGAGI. CDR3 length equals 15 residues. V was pared by 6 bases and J by 7 bases, with 11 bases of the junction left unmatched. The CDR3 protein is CASSPSGGQRQPQHF. The CDR3 coding sequence is TGTGCCAGCAGCCCCTCAGGGGGCCAGCGCCAGCCCCAGCATTTT.

The chain has TRBV12-3 or TRBV12-4 and TRBJ2-1; D call uncertain. The germline V and J ends were trimmed by 0 bases and 10 bases, with 7 bases remaining between them. The CDR3 is 12 amino acids. The DNA of the CDR3 is TGTGCCAGCAGTTTAGCATCTAGGGAGCAGTTCTTC. Translated: CASSLASREQFF.

The chain uses TRBV2 and TRBJ1-6; D call uncertain. In germline, CDR1 is SNHLY, CDR2 FYNNEI. There are 15 residues in the CDR3. Trimming cost V 6 bases and J 6 bases, with 15 bases left between them. In DNA, the CDR3 is TGTGCCAGCAGAGGTTCTGGGCAGACTAATTCACCCCTCCACTTT. Translating gives CASRGSGQTNSPLHF.

The V gene is TRBV24-1, the J gene TRBJ2-1, with TRBD2 identical over 7 bases. V gave up 7 bases and J gave up 4 bases; unmatched junction bases: 3. Germline V gene sequence: CDR1 KGHDR, CDR2 SFDVKD. The length of the CDR3 is 13 residues. The DNA of the CDR3 is TGTGCCACCAGCGGGACTAAGTACAATGAGCAGTTCTTC. This sequence encodes CATSGTKYNEQFF.

V and J are TRBV27 and TRBJ1-5; 9 bases fit TRBD1. Trimming at V came to 5 bases and at J to 6 bases, leaving 11 bases not matched to a gene. CDR1 and CDR2 (germline): MNHEY, SMNVEV (reference sequence). This CDR3 is 16 amino acids long. As DNA, the CDR3 is TGTGCCAGCAGTCGGAAAAGGACAGGGGTGGGTCAGCCCCAGCATTTT. It encodes CASSRKRTGVGQPQHF.

The chain joins TRBV23-1 to TRBJ2-7, with TRBD1 identical over 7 bases. TRBV23-1 falls under the ORF class, with uncertain function. V dropped 4 bases and J dropped 2; count of bases not matched to a gene: 11. The CDR3 spans 16 residues. The CDR3 spells CASSLLQGKVPYEQYF. Written as DNA, the CDR3 is TGCGCCAGCAGTCTTCTACAGGGGAAGGTCCCCTACGAGCAGTACTTC.

A single count supports this clone. The rearrangement uses TRBV9 and TRBJ2-7; tentative D call: TRBD2 (7 bases). The CDR3 totals 14 residues. The germline CDR1 and CDR2 sequences are SGDLS and YYNGEE. Between the trimmed V and J ends, which lost 3 bases and 2 bases, there was a span of 12 bases. This chain's CDR3 is CASSAKGGAYEQYF. The CDR3 nucleotides read TGTGCCAGCAGCGCTAAAGGGGGGGCCTACGAGCAGTACTTC.